This T cell receptor (beta chain) was sequenced during a study of control samples from healthy donors and cancer patients (dated by TCRdb to between 2020 and 2021). CDR1 is given as MNHNY and CDR2 as SVGAGI, both from the germline V gene (reference sequence). CDR3 length: 12 amino acids, cysteine to phenylalanine. The DNA shown is the 36-base CDR3, in frame from base 1. The junction shows trimming of 6 bases on V and 8 bases on J, plus 10 bases between the germline ends. Turning to this clone: There is no known antigen for this receptor. One base away there is no much larger clone; base qualities are not given.

Libraries were constructed by the immunoSEQ multiplex PCR assay. TCRdb mirrors the immuneACCESS table, restricted to in-frame sequences. Some clones are absent from its copies; in checked studies, under half trace to an unresolved V gene, and the reason for the others is unknown. Counted in this sample were 150,000 or so clones; 88% of them appeared once. Around 1.6% of the sample comes from the top ten. Material: blood. The sequence was obtained from a man aged 18 to 30 in good health. The rearranged segments are TRBV6-6 and TRBJ1-4, with the D gene too uncertain to name. The CDR3 loop reads CASSRSREKLFF. The DNA sequence is TGTGCCAGCAGCCGTTCTAGGGAAAAACTGTTTTTT.